This TCR beta chain was identified during a study of blood T cell repertoires in COVID-19. Overall study: Samples came from the United States, Italy and Spain, spanning acute and convalescent COVID-19. PBMCs, B-cell-depleted T cells, or T cells provided the cDNA or gDNA that made up the material.

Germline V CDR1 and CDR2: KGHSH, LQKENI. Trimming left V 2 bases short and J 7 bases short, with 21 bases between. CDR3 length: 16 residues. Per the original methods: Amplifying reference gene primers gave estimates of nucleated cell counts. The protocol was immunoSEQ multiplex PCR, while the TCRdb copy is restricted to in-frame clones and leaves out a portion. Clone size and the V and J calls come from that table; the DNA yielded D and trimming. There are 95,000 to 100,000 clones in the sample; around 92% occur only once, and 5% to 6% lies in the top ten. The V call is TRBV18, the J call TRBJ2-7, with D possibly being TRBD1 (5 bases). The receptor's source is a man aged 50 to 59 with active COVID-19. Sequencing used peripheral blood. The CDR3 reads CASSPRLGQAFLEQYF. The CDR3 coding sequence is TGTGCCAGCTCACCAAGGTTGGGGCAGGCATTCTTGGAGCAGTACTTC.